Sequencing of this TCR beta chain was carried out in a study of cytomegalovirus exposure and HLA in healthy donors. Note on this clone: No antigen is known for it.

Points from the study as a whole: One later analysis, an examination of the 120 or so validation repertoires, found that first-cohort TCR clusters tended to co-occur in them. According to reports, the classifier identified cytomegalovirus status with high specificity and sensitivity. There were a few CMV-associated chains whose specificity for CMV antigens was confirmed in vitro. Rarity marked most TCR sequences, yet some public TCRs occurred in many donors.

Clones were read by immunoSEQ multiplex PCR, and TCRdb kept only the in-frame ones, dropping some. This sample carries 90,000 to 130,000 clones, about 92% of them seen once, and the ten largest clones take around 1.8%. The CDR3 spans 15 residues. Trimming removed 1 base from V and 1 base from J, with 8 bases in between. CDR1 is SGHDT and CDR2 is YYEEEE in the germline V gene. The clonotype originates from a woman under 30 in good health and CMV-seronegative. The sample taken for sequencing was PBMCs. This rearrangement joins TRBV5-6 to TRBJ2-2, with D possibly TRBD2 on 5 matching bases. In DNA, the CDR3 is TGTGCCAGCAGCTTGTTCGGGAAGAACACCGGGGAGCTGTTTTTT. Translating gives CASSLFGKNTGELFF.